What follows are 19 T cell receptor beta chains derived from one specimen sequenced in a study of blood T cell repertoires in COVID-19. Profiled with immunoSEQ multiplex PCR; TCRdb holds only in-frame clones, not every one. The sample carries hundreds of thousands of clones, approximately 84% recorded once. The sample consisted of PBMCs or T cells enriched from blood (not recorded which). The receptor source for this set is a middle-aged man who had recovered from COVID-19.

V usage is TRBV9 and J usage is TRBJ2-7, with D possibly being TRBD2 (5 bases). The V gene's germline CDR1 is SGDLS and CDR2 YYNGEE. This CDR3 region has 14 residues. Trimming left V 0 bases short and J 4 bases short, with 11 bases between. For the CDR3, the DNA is TGTGCCAGCAGCGTAGGTCTGGGCGGGTACGAGCAGTACTTC. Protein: CASSVGLGGYEQYF.

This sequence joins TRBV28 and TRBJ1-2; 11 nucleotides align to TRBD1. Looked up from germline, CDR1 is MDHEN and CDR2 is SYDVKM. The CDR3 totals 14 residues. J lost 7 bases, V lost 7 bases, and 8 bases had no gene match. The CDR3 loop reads CASIGGQGEPGYTF. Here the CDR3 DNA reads TGTGCCAGCATAGGGGGACAGGGGGAACCTGGCTACACCTTC.

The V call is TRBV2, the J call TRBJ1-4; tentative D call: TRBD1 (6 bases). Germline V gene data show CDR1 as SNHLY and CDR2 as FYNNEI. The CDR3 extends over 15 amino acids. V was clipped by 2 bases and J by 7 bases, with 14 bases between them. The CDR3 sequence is CASSESGRGFEKLFF. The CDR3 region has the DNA TGTGCCAGCAGTGAATCAGGCAGGGGATTTGAAAAACTGTTTTTT.

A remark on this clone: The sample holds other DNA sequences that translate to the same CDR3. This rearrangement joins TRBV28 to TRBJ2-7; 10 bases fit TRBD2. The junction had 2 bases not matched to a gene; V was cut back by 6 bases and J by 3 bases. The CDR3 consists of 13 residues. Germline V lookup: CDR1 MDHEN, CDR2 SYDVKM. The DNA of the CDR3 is TGTGCCAGCAGGGCTAGCGGGAGCTACGAGCAGTACTTC. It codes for CASRASGSYEQYF. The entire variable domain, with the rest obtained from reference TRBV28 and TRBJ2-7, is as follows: DVKVTQSSRYLVKRTGEKVFLECVQDMDHENMFWYRQDPGLGLRLIYFSYDVKMKEKGDIPEGYSVSREKKERFSLILESASTNQTSMYLCASRASGSYEQYFGPGTRLTVT.

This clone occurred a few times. Here the CDR3 DNA reads TGTGCCAGCAGTCTGCAGGGGGGCACTGAAGCTTTCTTT. Translation gives CASSLQGGTEAFF. The V gene is TRBV11-2, the J gene TRBJ1-1, with TRBD1 matching 7 bases. The CDR3 has 13 amino acids. V lost 6 bases and J lost 4; bases outside the gene matches: 5. The V gene's germline CDR1 is SGHAT and CDR2 FQNNGV.

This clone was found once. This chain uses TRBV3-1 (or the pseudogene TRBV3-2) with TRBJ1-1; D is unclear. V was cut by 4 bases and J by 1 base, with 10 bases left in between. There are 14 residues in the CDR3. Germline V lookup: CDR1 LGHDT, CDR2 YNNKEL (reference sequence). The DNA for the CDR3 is TGTGCCAGCAGCCCTCAAAGCGGGAACACTGAAGCTTTCTTT. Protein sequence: CASSPQSGNTEAFF.

The CDR3 protein is CASSLSGRAYEQYF. CDR3 DNA sequence: TGTGCCAGTAGTTTGAGCGGGAGGGCCTACGAGCAGTACTTC. The rearrangement joins TRBV19 to TRBJ2-7, with 10 bases identical to TRBD2. Germline V gene data show CDR1 as LNHDA and CDR2 as SQIVND (reference sequence). This CDR3 comprises 14 residues. Germline trimming cut 5 bases from V and 2 bases from J; bases unmatched to any gene: 3.

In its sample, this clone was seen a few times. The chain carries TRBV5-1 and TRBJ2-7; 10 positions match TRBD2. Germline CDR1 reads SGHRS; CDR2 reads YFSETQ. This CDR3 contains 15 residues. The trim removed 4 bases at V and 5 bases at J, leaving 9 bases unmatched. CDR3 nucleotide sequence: TGCGCCAGCAGCCCGGCGGGACTAGCGATGCACGAGCAGTACTTC. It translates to CASSPAGLAMHEQYF.

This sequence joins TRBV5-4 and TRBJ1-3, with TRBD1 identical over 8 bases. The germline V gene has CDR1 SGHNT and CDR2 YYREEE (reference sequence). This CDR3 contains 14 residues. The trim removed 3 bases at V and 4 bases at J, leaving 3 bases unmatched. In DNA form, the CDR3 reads TGTGCCAGCAGCTCTCAGGGGGCAGGAAACACCATATATTTT. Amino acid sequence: CASSSQGAGNTIYF.

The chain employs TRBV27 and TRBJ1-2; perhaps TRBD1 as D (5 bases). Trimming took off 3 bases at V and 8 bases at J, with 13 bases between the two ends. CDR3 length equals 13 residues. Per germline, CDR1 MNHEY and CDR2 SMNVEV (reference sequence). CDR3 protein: CASSFELGRGYTF. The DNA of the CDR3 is TGTGCCAGCAGTTTCGAGCTGGGGCGAGGCTACACCTTC.

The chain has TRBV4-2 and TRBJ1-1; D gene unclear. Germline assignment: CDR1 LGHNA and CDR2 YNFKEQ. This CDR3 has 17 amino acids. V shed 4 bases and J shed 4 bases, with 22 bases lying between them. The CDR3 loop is CASSRQMGRERGTEAFF. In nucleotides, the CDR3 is TGTGCCAGCAGCCGCCAAATGGGTAGGGAGAGAGGCACTGAAGCTTTCTTT.

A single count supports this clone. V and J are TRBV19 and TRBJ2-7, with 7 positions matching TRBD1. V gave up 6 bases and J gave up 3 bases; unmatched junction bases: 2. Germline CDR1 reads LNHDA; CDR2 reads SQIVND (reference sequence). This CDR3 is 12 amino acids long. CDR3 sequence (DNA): TGTGCCAGTAGCCAGGGGGACTACGAGCAGTACTTC. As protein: CASSQGDYEQYF.

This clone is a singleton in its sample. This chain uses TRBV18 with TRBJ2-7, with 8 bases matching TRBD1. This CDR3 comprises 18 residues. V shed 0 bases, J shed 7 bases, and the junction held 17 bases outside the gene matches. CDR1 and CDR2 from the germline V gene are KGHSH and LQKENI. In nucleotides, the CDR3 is TGTGCCAGCTCACCACCGGTTTTTGCTCAGGGGGCTTCTCCTGAGCAGTACTTC. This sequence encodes CASSPPVFAQGASPEQYF.

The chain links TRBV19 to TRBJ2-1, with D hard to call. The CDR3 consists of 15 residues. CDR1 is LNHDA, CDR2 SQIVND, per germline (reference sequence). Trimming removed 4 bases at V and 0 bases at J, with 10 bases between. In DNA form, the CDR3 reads TGTGCCAGTAGTAGAACGATCAGCTCCTACAATGAGCAGTTCTTC. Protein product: CASSRTISSYNEQFF.

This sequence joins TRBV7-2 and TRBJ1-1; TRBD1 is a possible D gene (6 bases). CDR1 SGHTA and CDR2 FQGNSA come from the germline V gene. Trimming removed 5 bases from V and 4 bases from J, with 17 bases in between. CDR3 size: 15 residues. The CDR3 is CASSPSGGRGTEAFF. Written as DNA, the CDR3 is TGTGCCAGCAGCCCTAGCGGGGGGCGCGGCACTGAAGCTTTCTTT.

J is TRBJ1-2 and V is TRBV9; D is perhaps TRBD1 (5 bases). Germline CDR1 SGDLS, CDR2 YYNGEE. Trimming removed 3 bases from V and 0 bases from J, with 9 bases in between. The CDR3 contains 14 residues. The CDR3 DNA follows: TGTGCCAGCAGCGGCGGGACCTCTAACTATGGCTACACCTTC. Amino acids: CASSGGTSNYGYTF.

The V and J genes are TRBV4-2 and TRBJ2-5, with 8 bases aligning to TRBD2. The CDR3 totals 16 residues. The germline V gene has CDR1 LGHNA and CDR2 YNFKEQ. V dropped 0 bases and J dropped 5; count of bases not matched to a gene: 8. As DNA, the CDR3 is TGTGCCAGCAGCCAAGAACGGGGGGGCCCAGGGGAGACCCAGTACTTC. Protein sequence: CASSQERGGPGETQYF.

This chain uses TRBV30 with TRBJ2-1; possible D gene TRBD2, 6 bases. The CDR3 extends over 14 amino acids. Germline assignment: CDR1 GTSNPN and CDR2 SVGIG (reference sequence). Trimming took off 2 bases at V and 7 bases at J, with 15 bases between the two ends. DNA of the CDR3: TGTGCCTGGAGTCCGGGGGTGTCCGAAAATGAGCAGTTCTTC. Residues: CAWSPGVSENEQFF.

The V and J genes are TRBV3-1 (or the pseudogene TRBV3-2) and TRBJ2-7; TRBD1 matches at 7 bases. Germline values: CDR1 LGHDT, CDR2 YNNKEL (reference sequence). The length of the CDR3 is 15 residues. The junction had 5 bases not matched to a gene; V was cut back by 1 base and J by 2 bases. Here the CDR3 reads CASSQVGRGPYEQYF. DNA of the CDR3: TGTGCCAGCAGCCAAGTTGGAAGGGGGCCCTACGAGCAGTACTTC.